This TCR beta chain originates from a study of blood T cell repertoires in COVID-19. Whole-study context: Some COVID-19 samples were acute and others convalescent; all came from the United States, Italy and Spain.

This CDR3 has 15 residues. V was trimmed by 0 bases and J by 1 base, leaving 8 bases between them. In germline, CDR1 is SGHRS, CDR2 YFSETQ. Study processing details: Reference gene primer amplification yielded estimated nucleated cell counts. Profiled with immunoSEQ multiplex PCR; TCRdb holds only in-frame clones, not every one. V and J calls and clone size are those listed in that table; D and trimming were worked out from the DNA. Of 200,000 to 250,000 clones listed, about four fifths are singletons. Participant-given clinical history determined each cohort assignment. Participants in the exposed group had met a COVID-19 case in the 2 weeks before joining the study.

The genes are TRBV5-1 and TRBJ1-5; D not resolved. The sequenced sample was PBMCs or T cells enriched from blood (not recorded which). The receptor was isolated from a woman aged 45-59 years who had been exposed to COVID-19. CDR3 sequence: CASSLDTGSNQPQHF. CDR3 nucleotide sequence: TGCGCCAGCAGCTTGGATACGGGGAGCAATCAGCCCCAGCATTTT.